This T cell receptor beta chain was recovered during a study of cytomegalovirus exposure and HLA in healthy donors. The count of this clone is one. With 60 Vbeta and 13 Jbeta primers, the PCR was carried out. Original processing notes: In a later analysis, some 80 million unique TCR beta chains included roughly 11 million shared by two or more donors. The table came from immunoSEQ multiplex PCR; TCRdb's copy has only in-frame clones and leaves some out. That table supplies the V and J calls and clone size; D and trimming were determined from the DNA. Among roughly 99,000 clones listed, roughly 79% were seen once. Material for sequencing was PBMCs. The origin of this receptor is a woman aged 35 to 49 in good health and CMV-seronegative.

CDR3 in DNA: TGCGCCAGCAGCTCTGGACAGGGGGCGTACTATGGCTACACCTTC. This gives the protein CASSSGQGAYYGYTF. This chain joins TRBV5-1 and TRBJ1-2, with 11 bases that match TRBD1. V was pared by 3 bases and J by 3 bases, with 4 bases of the junction left unmatched. The V gene's germline CDR1 is SGHRS and CDR2 YFSETQ. This CDR3 comprises 15 residues.